Listed below are T cell receptor beta chains from one sample, sequenced in a study of Graves' ophthalmopathy and Graves' hyperthyroidism. TCRdb ran MiXCR on the multiplex PCR reads and lists one entry per CDR3 protein. Among approximately 1.2 million distinct CDR3 sequences listed, about 36% were seen once. Specimen: peripheral blood or thyroid tissue (not recorded which). The receptor source for this set is an adult man with Graves' hyperthyroidism. Both conserved end residues are part of each CDR3. A D gene is named only where the DNA matches it firmly. Clone size is given for some rows only: seen once, a few or many times, or a class if the clone is expanded.

size: many
D: -
J: TRBJ1-2
V: TRBV19
CDR3: CASTAGGYGYTF
DNA: TGTGCCAGTACCGCGGGGGGCTATGGCTACACCTTC

size: -
D: TRBD1
J: TRBJ1-5
V: TRBV7-2
CDR3: CASSLTGGAGQPQHF
DNA: TGTGCCAGCAGCCTGACAGGGGGCGCGGGACAGCCCCAGCATTTT

size: many
D: -
J: TRBJ1-5
V: TRBV19
CDR3: CASSIGDIQHQPQHF
DNA: TGTGCCAGTAGTATAGGGGACATACAGCATCAGCCCCAGCATTTT

size: few
D: -
J: TRBJ1-6
V: TRBV12-3/TRBV12-4
CDR3: CASSLLSAVNSPLHF
DNA: TGTGCCAGCAGTTTATTGTCGGCAGTTAATTCACCCCTCCACTTT

size: -
D: TRBD1
J: TRBJ1-2
V: TRBV28
CDR3: CASSFPRTGRSGYTF
DNA: TGTGCCAGCAGTTTCCCTCGGACAGGCAGGAGTGGCTACACCTTC

size: -
D: -
J: TRBJ1-5
V: TRBV7-8
CDR3: CASSLVVAEKNQPQHF
DNA: TGTGCCAGCAGCTTAGTTGTGGCAGAGAAAAATCAGCCCCAGCATTTT

size: few
D: -
J: TRBJ2-7
V: TRBV7-9
CDR3: CASQQVSGYYEQYF
DNA: TGTGCCAGCCAGCAGGTGTCAGGGTACTACGAGCAGTACTTC

size: many
D: TRBD1
J: TRBJ1-2
V: TRBV29-1
CDR3: CSGGSGTGGGYTF
DNA: TGCAGCGGTGGATCAGGGACAGGGGGAGGCTACACCTTC

size: few
D: -
J: TRBJ1-5
V: TRBV10-3
CDR3: CAISPGTEGQPQHF
DNA: TGTGCCATCAGTCCAGGGACCGAGGGTCAGCCCCAACATTTT

size: many
D: TRBD1
J: TRBJ2-7
V: TRBV6-6
CDR3: CASTRNRGRIDEQYF
DNA: TGTGCCAGCACCAGAAACAGGGGGCGCATAGACGAGCAGTACTTC

size: -
D: -
J: TRBJ1-5
V: TRBV12-3/TRBV12-4
CDR3: CANSFGGNSNQPQHF
DNA: TGTGCCAACAGTTTCGGGGGGAACAGCAATCAGCCCCAGCATTTT

size: -
D: TRBD1
J: TRBJ1-6
V: TRBV12-3/TRBV12-4
CDR3: CASSRGTGDKPLHF
DNA: TGTGCCAGCAGTAGAGGGACAGGCGACAAACCCCTCCACTTT

size: -
D: -
J: TRBJ2-5
V: TRBV5-1
CDR3: CASSAKGWYQETQYF
DNA: TGCGCCAGCAGCGCAAAGGGTTGGTACCAAGAGACCCAGTACTTC

size: -
D: TRBD2
J: TRBJ2-2
V: TRBV20-1
CDR3: CSARDLGAGRTWELFF
DNA: TGCAGTGCTAGAGATCTGGGAGCGGGACGCACCTGGGAGCTGTTTTTT

size: many
D: -
J: TRBJ1-2
V: TRBV4-2
CDR3: CASSQERRRYGYTF
DNA: TGTGCCAGCAGCCAAGAACGACGGAGATATGGCTACACCTTC

size: many
D: -
J: TRBJ2-2
V: TRBV15
CDR3: CATSPRDKNTGELFF
DNA: TGTGCCACCAGCCCCCGGGACAAGAACACCGGGGAGCTGTTTTTT

size: -
D: -
J: TRBJ1-1
V: TRBV20-1
CDR3: CSFGRLNTEAFF
DNA: TGCAGTTTTGGGCGTTTGAACACTGAAGCTTTCTTT

size: -
D: TRBD1
J: TRBJ1-5
V: TRBV6-5
CDR3: CASSYSRGRADQPQHF
DNA: TGTGCCAGCAGTTACTCGAGGGGGCGAGCGGATCAGCCCCAGCATTTT

size: -
D: -
J: TRBJ1-2
V: TRBV7-9
CDR3: CASSPLDPGQNYGYTF
DNA: TGTGCCAGCAGTCCCTTGGACCCCGGACAGAACTATGGCTACACCTTC

size: -
D: -
J: TRBJ1-5
V: TRBV24-1
CDR3: CATSGQGVNQPQHF
DNA: TGTGCCACCAGTGGTCAAGGGGTCAATCAGCCCCAGCATTTT

size: few
D: -
J: TRBJ1-1
V: TRBV7-8
CDR3: CASFQPSEAFF
DNA: TGTGCCAGCTTCCAGCCCAGTGAAGCTTTCTTT

size: many
D: -
J: TRBJ1-4
V: TRBV10-1
CDR3: CASSERTPTNEKLFF
DNA: TGCGCCAGCAGTGAGAGGACTCCAACTAATGAAAAACTGTTTTTT

size: -
D: -
J: TRBJ2-7
V: TRBV10-2
CDR3: CASSVDHSGSSYEQYF
DNA: TGTGCCAGCAGCGTAGACCATAGCGGTAGCTCCTACGAGCAGTACTTC

size: many
D: -
J: TRBJ2-7
V: TRBV7-9
CDR3: CASSRDTGYEQYF
DNA: TGTGCCAGCAGCCGGGACACGGGCTACGAGCAGTACTTC

size: few
D: -
J: TRBJ1-5
V: TRBV10-1
CDR3: CASRAETRNQPQHF
DNA: TGCGCCAGCAGAGCTGAGACCCGCAATCAGCCCCAGCATTTT

size: -
D: -
J: TRBJ2-7
V: TRBV6-5
CDR3: CASNPGTPAYEQYF
DNA: TGTGCCAGCAACCCTGGGACACCTGCGTACGAGCAGTACTTC

size: many
D: TRBD1
J: TRBJ1-2
V: TRBV6-5
CDR3: CASTRTGRRYGYTF
DNA: TGTGCCAGCACCAGGACAGGGAGGCGCTATGGCTACACCTTC

size: many
D: -
J: TRBJ2-5
V: TRBV15
CDR3: CATSSRLGQETQYF
DNA: TGTGCCACCAGCAGTCGACTAGGACAAGAGACCCAGTACTTC

size: few
D: -
J: TRBJ1-1
V: TRBV9
CDR3: CASSRSTSTEAFF
DNA: TGTGCCAGCAGCCGATCCACGAGCACTGAAGCTTTCTTT

size: many
D: TRBD1
J: TRBJ1-1
V: TRBV25-1
CDR3: CASISGTGAEAFF
DNA: TGTGCCAGCATCTCCGGGACAGGGGCTGAAGCTTTCTTT

size: -
D: -
J: TRBJ1-4
V: TRBV28
CDR3: CASSFLGNEKLFF
DNA: TGTGCCAGCAGTTTTTTGGGGAATGAAAAACTGTTTTTT

size: -
D: -
J: TRBJ1-4
V: TRBV20-1
CDR3: CGARDRTNTEKLFF
DNA: TGCGGTGCTAGAGATAGGACCAACACTGAAAAACTGTTTTTT

size: many
D: -
J: TRBJ1-1
V: TRBV6-5
CDR3: CASSPTGKNTEAFF
DNA: TGTGCCAGCAGCCCGACAGGAAAGAACACTGAAGCTTTCTTT

size: -
D: TRBD1
J: TRBJ1-2
V: TRBV10-2
CDR3: CASSESRPGGNYGYTF
DNA: TGCGCCAGCAGTGAGTCCAGGCCAGGGGGGAACTATGGCTACACCTTC

size: few
D: -
J: TRBJ2-2
V: TRBV3-1
CDR3: CASSHRGTGELFF
DNA: TGTGCCAGCAGCCACAGGGGCACCGGGGAGCTGTTTTTT

size: many
D: -
J: TRBJ2-7
V: TRBV29-1
CDR3: CSVGPGRPFEQYF
DNA: TGCAGCGTTGGCCCGGGAAGACCCTTCGAGCAGTACTTC

size: many
D: TRBD1
J: TRBJ1-6
V: TRBV25-1
CDR3: CASAGQGSSPLHF
DNA: TGTGCCAGCGCCGGACAGGGCAGTTCACCCCTCCACTTT

size: many
D: TRBD1
J: TRBJ1-2
V: TRBV9
CDR3: CASSSGQGARSVYGYTF
DNA: TGTGCCAGCAGCTCGGGACAGGGGGCTCGTTCGGTCTATGGCTACACCTTC

size: -
D: TRBD1
J: TRBJ2-2
V: TRBV9
CDR3: CASSCQGQGCFGELFF
DNA: TGTGCCAGCAGCTGCCAAGGACAGGGTTGTTTCGGGGAGCTGTTTTTT

size: many
D: TRBD1
J: TRBJ2-7
V: TRBV7-8
CDR3: CASSLVPGQTYEQYF
DNA: TGTGCCAGCAGCTTAGTCCCGGGACAGACCTACGAGCAGTACTTC

size: -
D: TRBD1
J: TRBJ2-7
V: TRBV5-1
CDR3: CASSAGTAIYEQYF
DNA: TGCGCCAGCAGCGCCGGGACAGCAATCTACGAGCAGTACTTC

size: many
D: -
J: TRBJ1-4
V: TRBV5-1
CDR3: CASSSLATNEKLFF
DNA: TGCGCCAGCAGCTCCCTTGCAACTAATGAAAAACTGTTTTTT

size: -
D: TRBD1
J: TRBJ2-2
V: TRBV7-2
CDR3: CASSPRTGSTGELFF
DNA: TGTGCCAGCAGCCCCCGGACAGGGAGTACCGGGGAGCTGTTTTTT

size: -
D: -
J: TRBJ1-5
V: TRBV19
CDR3: CAWSHGGSGQPQHF
DNA: TGTGCCTGGAGTCATGGGGGATCCGGTCAGCCCCAGCATTTT

size: -
D: -
J: TRBJ1-5
V: TRBV19
CDR3: CASSATGYIQHF
DNA: TGTGCCAGTAGTGCTACAGGATATATCCAGCATTTT

size: -
D: -
J: TRBJ2-2
V: TRBV7-9
CDR3: CACKIRQTVTGELFF
DNA: TGTGCCTGCAAAATACGACAGACGGTCACCGGGGAGCTGTTTTTT

size: -
D: -
J: TRBJ1-4
V: TRBV10-3
CDR3: CAIAGPEVKEKLFF
DNA: TGTGCCATCGCGGGACCTGAGGTGAAGGAAAAACTGTTTTTT

size: many
D: -
J: TRBJ1-2
V: TRBV2
CDR3: CASSEARANYGYTF
DNA: TGTGCCAGCAGTGAAGCGCGCGCTAACTATGGCTACACCTTC

size: -
D: -
J: TRBJ1-6
V: TRBV6-5
CDR3: CASHPGRKSPLHF
DNA: TGTGCCAGTCATCCGGGACGCAAATCACCCCTCCACTTT

size: -
D: -
J: TRBJ2-6
V: TRBV19
CDR3: CASMMGQRVTEAF
DNA: TGTGCCAGTATGATGGGCCAGCGGGTCACTGAAGCTTTC

size: few
D: -
J: TRBJ2-5
V: TRBV7-9
CDR3: CASRSDFPRGSQYF
DNA: TGTGCCAGCAGATCGGACTTTCCACGGGGGAGCCAGTACTTC

size: -
D: TRBD1
J: TRBJ2-7
V: TRBV7-2
CDR3: CASSLRTGTFYEQYF
DNA: TGTGCCAGCAGCTTAAGGACAGGGACCTTCTACGAGCAGTACTTC

size: many
D: -
J: TRBJ1-2
V: TRBV7-9
CDR3: CASSQGTGRQEDNYGYTF
DNA: TGTGCCAGCAGCCAAGGGACGGGACGGCAAGAGGATAACTATGGCTACACCTTC

size: many
D: -
J: TRBJ2-2
V: TRBV15
CDR3: CATRGGTGELFF
DNA: TGTGCCACCAGAGGAGGGACCGGGGAGCTGTTTTTT

size: -
D: -
J: TRBJ1-1
V: TRBV7-9
CDR3: CASSLDPKTEAFF
DNA: TGTGCCAGCAGCTTAGATCCCAAAACTGAAGCTTTCTTT

size: few
D: -
J: TRBJ1-1
V: TRBV30
CDR3: CADGRGSTEAFF
DNA: TGTGCCGACGGGCGGGGGAGCACTGAAGCTTTCTTT

size: few
D: -
J: TRBJ1-6
V: TRBV20-1
CDR3: CSARPVPNNSPLHF
DNA: TGCAGTGCCCGACCCGTGCCGAATAATTCACCCCTCCACTTT

size: few
D: -
J: TRBJ1-1
V: TRBV14
CDR3: CASSPNSWEAFF
DNA: TGTGCCAGCAGCCCTAACTCATGGGAAGCTTTCTTT

size: -
D: -
J: TRBJ2-7
V: TRBV25-1
CDR3: CASSFPSGSAGYEQYF
DNA: TGTGCCAGCAGTTTCCCCTCTGGGAGCGCGGGCTACGAGCAGTACTTC

size: -
D: -
J: TRBJ1-3
V: TRBV7-8
CDR3: CASSLVLGSSGNTIYF
DNA: TGTGCCAGCAGCTTAGTTCTTGGGAGCTCTGGAAACACCATATATTTT